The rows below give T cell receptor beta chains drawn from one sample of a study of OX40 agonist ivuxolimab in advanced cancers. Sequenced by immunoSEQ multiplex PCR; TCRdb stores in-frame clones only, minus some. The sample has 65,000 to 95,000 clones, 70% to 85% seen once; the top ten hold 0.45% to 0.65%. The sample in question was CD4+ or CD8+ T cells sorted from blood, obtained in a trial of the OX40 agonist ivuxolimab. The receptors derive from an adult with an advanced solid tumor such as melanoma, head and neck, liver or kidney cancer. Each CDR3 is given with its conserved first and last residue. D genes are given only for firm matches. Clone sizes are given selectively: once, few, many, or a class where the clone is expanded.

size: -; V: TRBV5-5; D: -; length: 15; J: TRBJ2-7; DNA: TGTGCCAGCAGCTTGGCTGCAGGCAACTCCTACGAGCAGTACTTC; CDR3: CASSLAAGNSYEQYF
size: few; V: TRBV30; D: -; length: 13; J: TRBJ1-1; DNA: TGTGCCTGGAGTGTAGGGGCGAACACTGAAGCTTTCTTT; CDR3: CAWSVGANTEAFF
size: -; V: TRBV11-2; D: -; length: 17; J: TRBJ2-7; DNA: TGCGCCAGCAGCTCCGTCCGCGGACAAGGGGGGACCTACGAGCAGTACTTC; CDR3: CASSSVRGQGGTYEQYF
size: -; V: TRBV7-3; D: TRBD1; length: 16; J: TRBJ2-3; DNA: TGTGCCAGCAGCTTACTCCCCAGGGGGCGGACAGATACGCAGTATTTT; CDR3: CASSLLPRGRTDTQYF
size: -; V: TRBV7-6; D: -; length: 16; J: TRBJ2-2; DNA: TGTGCCAGCAGCTTAGGAGTAGCGTTGAGAACCGGGGAGCTGTTTTTT; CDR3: CASSLGVALRTGELFF
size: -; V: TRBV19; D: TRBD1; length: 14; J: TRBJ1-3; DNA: TGTGCCAGTAGCCCGACAGGGGATGGAAACACCATATATTTT; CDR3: CASSPTGDGNTIYF
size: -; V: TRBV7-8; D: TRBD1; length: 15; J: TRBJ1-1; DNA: TGTGCCAGCAGCTTGGGACAGAGCTTGAACACTGAAGCTTTCTTT; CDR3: CASSLGQSLNTEAFF
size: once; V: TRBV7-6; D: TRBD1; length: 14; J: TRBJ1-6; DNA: TGTGCCAGCAGCTCGGGACAGGGGGCTTCACCCCTCCACTTT; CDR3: CASSSGQGASPLHF
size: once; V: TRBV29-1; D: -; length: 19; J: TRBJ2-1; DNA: TGCAGCGTTGAACTCAGGAGGTATGAAATGATAAGCTCCTACAATGAGCAGTTCTTC; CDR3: CSVELRRYEMISSYNEQFF
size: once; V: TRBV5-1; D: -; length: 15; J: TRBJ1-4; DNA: TGCGCCAGCAGCTTGGAATCCGGTCCCAATGAAAAACTGTTTTTT; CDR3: CASSLESGPNEKLFF
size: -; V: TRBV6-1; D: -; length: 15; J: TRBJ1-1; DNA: TGTGCCAGCAGTGAACCCAGGGGAAGGGGAACTGAAGCTTTCTTT; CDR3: CASSEPRGRGTEAFF
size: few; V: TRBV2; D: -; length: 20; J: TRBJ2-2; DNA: TGTGCCAGCAGTTCGGGCCGCGGGGCTACACAATTCGCGAACACCGGGGAGCTGTTTTTT; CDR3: CASSSGRGATQFANTGELFF
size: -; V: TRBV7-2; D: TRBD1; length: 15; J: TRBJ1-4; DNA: TGTGCCAGCAGCTTAGCGACAGGGACGAATGAAAAACTGTTTTTT; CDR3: CASSLATGTNEKLFF
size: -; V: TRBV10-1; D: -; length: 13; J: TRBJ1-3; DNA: TGCGCCAGCAGTGAGTGGTGTGGAAACACCATATATTTT; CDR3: CASSEWCGNTIYF
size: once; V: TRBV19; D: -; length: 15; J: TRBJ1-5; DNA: TGTGCCAGTAGTAGAGAGATGAATAGCAATCAGCCCCAGCATTTT; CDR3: CASSREMNSNQPQHF
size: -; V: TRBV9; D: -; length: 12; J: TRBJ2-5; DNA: TGTGCCAGCAGCGTTGGGGAAGAGACCCAGTACTTC; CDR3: CASSVGEETQYF
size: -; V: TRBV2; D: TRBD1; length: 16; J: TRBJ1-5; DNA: TGTGCCAGCGACCGATGGGGGACAGGGAACAATCAGCCCCAGCATTTT; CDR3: CASDRWGTGNNQPQHF
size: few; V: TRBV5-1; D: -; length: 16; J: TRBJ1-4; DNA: TGCGCCAGCAGCTTGGAACCAACAGGGTTGAATGAAAAACTGTTTTTT; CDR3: CASSLEPTGLNEKLFF
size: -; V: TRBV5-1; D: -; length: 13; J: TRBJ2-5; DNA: TGCGCCAGCAGCTTGGTACCCCAAGAGACCCAGTACTTC; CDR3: CASSLVPQETQYF
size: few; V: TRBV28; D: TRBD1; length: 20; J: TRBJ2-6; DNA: TGTGCCAGCAGCATCTACAATTTTCGCCCCGACAGGGTAGGGGCCAACGTCCTGACTTTC; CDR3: CASSIYNFRPDRVGANVLTF
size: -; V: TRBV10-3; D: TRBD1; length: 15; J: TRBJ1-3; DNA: TGTGCCATCAGGGAGACAGGGACTTCTGGAAACACCATATATTTT; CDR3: CAIRETGTSGNTIYF
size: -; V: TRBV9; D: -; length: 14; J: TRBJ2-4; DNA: TGTGCCAGCAGCGTAGGGGGTGGGGCAAACATTCAGTACTTC; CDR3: CASSVGGGANIQYF
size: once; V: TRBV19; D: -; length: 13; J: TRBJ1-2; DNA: TGTGCCAGTAGTATCAGGGGTCGGTATGGCTACACCTTC; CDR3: CASSIRGRYGYTF
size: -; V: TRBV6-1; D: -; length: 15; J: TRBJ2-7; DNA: TGTGCCAGCGAAGGAGACCACAAGGGCTCCTACGAGCAGTACTTC; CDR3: CASEGDHKGSYEQYF
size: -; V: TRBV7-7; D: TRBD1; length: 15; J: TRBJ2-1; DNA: TGTGCCAGCAGCCCAACGGGACAGGACGACAATGAGCAGTTCTTC; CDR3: CASSPTGQDDNEQFF
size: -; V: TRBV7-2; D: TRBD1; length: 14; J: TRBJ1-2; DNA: TGTGCCAGCAGCCCGACGACAGGGACCTATGGCTACACCTTC; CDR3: CASSPTTGTYGYTF
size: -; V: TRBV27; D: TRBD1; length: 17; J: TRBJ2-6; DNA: TGTGCCAGCAGGGCAACGACAGGGAATTCTGGGGCCAACGTCCTGACTTTC; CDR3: CASRATTGNSGANVLTF
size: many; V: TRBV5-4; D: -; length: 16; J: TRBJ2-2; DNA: TGTGCCAGCAGCTTGGCTAGGGGGTATGACACCGGGGAGCTGTTTTTT; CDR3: CASSLARGYDTGELFF
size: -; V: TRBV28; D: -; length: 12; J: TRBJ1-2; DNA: TGTGCCAGCATTCGCAGGCCCTATGGCTACACCTTC; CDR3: CASIRRPYGYTF
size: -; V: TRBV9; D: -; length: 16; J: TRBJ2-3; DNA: TGTGCCAGCAGCCCCCAGGGGGACTACACCACAGATACGCAGTATTTT; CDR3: CASSPQGDYTTDTQYF
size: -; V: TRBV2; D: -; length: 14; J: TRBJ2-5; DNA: TGTGCCAGCAGTGCCCGCAGGGACTTGGAGACCCAGTACTTC; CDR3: CASSARRDLETQYF
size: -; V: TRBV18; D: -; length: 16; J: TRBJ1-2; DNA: TGTGCCAGCTCACCGCAGCCGGGAGACACTAACTATGGCTACACCTTC; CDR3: CASSPQPGDTNYGYTF
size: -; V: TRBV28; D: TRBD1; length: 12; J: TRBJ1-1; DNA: TGTGCCAGCAGAAAGGACAGGGCTGAAGCTTTCTTT; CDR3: CASRKDRAEAFF
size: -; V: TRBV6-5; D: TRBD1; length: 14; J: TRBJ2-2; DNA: TGTGCCAGCAGGGGACAGGGGGGCACCGGGGAGCTGTTTTTT; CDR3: CASRGQGGTGELFF
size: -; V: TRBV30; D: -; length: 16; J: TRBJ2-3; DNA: TGTGCCTGGAGACCGGGACTTTACTATAGCACAGATACGCAGTATTTT; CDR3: CAWRPGLYYSTDTQYF
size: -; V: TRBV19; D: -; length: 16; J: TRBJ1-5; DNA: TGTGCCAGTACCCTAGACAGCTCCTATAGCAATCAGCCCCAGCATTTT; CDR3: CASTLDSSYSNQPQHF
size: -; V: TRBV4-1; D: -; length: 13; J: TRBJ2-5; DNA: TGCGCCAGCAGCCAAGGTATCAAGGAGACCCAGTACTTC; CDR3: CASSQGIKETQYF
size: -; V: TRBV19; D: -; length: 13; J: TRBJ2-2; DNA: TGTGCCACTACGGACAGAAACACCGGGGAGCTGTTTTTT; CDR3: CATTDRNTGELFF
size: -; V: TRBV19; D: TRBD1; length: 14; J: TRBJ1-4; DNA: TGTGCCAGTAGCCAAGGGGGCGCGGGGGAAAAACTGTTTTTT; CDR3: CASSQGGAGEKLFF
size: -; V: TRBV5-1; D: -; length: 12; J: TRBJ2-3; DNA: TGCGCCAGCAGCCCGGGTGCAGATACGCAGTATTTT; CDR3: CASSPGADTQYF
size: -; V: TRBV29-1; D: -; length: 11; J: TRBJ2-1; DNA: TGCAGCGTAACTTGGGTGAATGAGCAGTTCTTC; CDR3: CSVTWVNEQFF
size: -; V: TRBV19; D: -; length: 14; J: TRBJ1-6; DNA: TGTGCCAGTAGGCGCAGGGGCGAAAATTCACCCCTCCACTTT; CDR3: CASRRRGENSPLHF
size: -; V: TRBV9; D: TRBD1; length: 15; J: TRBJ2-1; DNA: TGTGCCAGCAGCTCGACAGGGGGATCCTACAATGAGCAGTTCTTC; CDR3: CASSSTGGSYNEQFF
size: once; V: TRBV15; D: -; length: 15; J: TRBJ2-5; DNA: TGTGCCACCAGCAGAGATGGCACGATCCAAGAGACCCAGTACTTC; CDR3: CATSRDGTIQETQYF
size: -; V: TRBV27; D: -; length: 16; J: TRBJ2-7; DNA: TGTGCCAGCAGGAGCCCGACGTATGGCGGGGTACACGAGCAGTACTTC; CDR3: CASRSPTYGGVHEQYF
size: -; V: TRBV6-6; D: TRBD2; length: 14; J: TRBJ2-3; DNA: TGTGCCAGCAGTTGGCGGGAGAACACAGATACGCAGTATTTT; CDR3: CASSWRENTDTQYF